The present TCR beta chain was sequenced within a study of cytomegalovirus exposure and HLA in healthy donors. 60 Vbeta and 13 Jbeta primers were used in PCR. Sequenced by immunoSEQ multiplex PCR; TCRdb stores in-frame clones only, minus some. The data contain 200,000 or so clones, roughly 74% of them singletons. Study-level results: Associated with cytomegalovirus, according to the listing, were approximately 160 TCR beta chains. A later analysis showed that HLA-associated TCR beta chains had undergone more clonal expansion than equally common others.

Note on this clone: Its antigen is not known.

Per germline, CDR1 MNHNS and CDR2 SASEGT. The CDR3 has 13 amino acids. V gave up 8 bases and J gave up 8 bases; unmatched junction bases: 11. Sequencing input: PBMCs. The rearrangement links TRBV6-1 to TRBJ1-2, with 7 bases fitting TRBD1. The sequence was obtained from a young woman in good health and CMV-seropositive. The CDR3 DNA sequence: TGTGCCAGCGCAGAGGGGACAGCCGACGGCTACACCTTC. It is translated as CASAEGTADGYTF.